Reported below is one T cell receptor beta chain. Its specificity is not known. Looked up from germline, CDR1 is SGHRS and CDR2 is YFSETQ. The CDR3 is 12 residues long. Trimming stripped 0 bases from V and 10 bases from J, with 8 bases between. Some clones are missing from TCRdb's copy, which holds only in-frame ones; the method was immunoSEQ multiplex PCR. This table holds 65,000 to 70,000 clones, around 73% found once. This record comes from a study of OX40 agonist ivuxolimab in advanced cancers. Study-level results: Expanded clones belonging to CD8+ T cells outnumbered, on average, those of CD4+.

Blood sampling was done at baseline, cycle 4 day 1, and cycle 7 day 1. The TCR originated in an adult with an advanced solid tumor such as melanoma, head and neck, liver or kidney cancer. The gene calls are TRBV5-1 and TRBJ2-4, with TRBD2 as a possible D gene (5 bases). The input for sequencing was CD4+ or CD8+ T cells sorted from blood, taken in a trial of the OX40 agonist ivuxolimab. CDR3 residues: CASSLETGIQYF. As DNA, the CDR3 is TGCGCCAGCAGCTTGGAGACGGGAATTCAGTACTTC.